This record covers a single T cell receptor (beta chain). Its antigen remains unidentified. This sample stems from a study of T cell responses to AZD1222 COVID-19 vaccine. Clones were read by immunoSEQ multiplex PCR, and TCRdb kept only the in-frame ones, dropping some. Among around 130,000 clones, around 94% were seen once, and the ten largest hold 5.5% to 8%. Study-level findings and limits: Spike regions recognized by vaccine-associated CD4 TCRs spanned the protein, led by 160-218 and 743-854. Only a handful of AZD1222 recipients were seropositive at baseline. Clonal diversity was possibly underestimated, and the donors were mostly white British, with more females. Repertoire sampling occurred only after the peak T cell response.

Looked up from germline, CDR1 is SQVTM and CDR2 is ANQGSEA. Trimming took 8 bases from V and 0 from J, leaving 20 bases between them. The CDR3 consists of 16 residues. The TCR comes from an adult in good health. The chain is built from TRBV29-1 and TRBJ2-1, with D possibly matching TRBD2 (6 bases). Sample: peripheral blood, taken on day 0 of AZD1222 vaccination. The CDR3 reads CSSIPLVAVSYNEQFF. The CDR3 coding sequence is TGCAGCTCTATCCCCCTCGTAGCGGTCTCCTACAATGAGCAGTTCTTC.